This T cell receptor beta chain stems from a study of blood T cell repertoires in COVID-19. Study-wide context: Sites across the United States, Italy and Spain contributed samples from acute and convalescent COVID-19. The analysed material was cDNA or gDNA that came from T cells, B-cell-depleted T cells, or PBMCs.

As processed by the authors: The authors estimated nucleated cell counts from reference gene primer amplification. Clones were read by immunoSEQ multiplex PCR, and TCRdb kept only the in-frame ones, dropping some. Clone size and V and J calls were adopted from that table, with D and trimming inferred from the DNA. The sample lists some 200,000 clones; about 86% were seen once. The germline V gene has CDR1 SGHDT and CDR2 YYEEEE. V was trimmed by 1 base and J by 2 bases, leaving 10 bases between them. This CDR3 has 15 amino acids. This chain links TRBV5-6 with TRBJ1-5, with D possibly TRBD1 on 5 matching bases. This TCR derives from a woman in her seventies with acute or convalescent COVID-19. Sequencing was carried out using peripheral blood. CDR3 in DNA: TGTGCCAGCAGCTTGTGGGGGGGTGGCAATCAGCCCCAGCATTTT. Residues: CASSLWGGGNQPQHF.